This is a list of T cell receptor beta chains from one sample in a study of blood T cell repertoires in COVID-19. Clones were sequenced by immunoSEQ multiplex PCR, and TCRdb holds only the in-frame ones, with some missing. Here the sample spans fewer than 40,000 clones, around 80% being singletons. Sequencing was performed on peripheral blood. The origin of the receptors is a man between 60 and 75 years old with acute or convalescent COVID-19. Both conserved end residues are part of each CDR3. A D gene is named only where the DNA matches it firmly. Only some rows state a clone size, as once, few, many or a class for expanded clones.

NA	TRBD2	TRBJ2-3	TRBV11-3	TGTGCCAGCAGTCGGGTTAGCGGGGCTAGCACAGATACGCAGTATTTT	CASSRVSGASTDTQYF
once	NA	TRBJ1-3	TRBV5-4	TGTGCCAGCAGCTTGTGGCGGGGGGCAAAAGGAAACACCATATATTTT	CASSLWRGAKGNTIYF
NA	NA	TRBJ2-7	TRBV15	TGTGCCACCAGCAGAGACCCCGGACAACTCTACGAGCAGTACTTC	CATSRDPGQLYEQYF
few	TRBD2	TRBJ2-1	TRBV2	TGTGCCAGCACCGGAGGGGGGCTAGCGGGAGGGAATGAGCAGTTCTTC	CASTGGGLAGGNEQFF
NA	TRBD1	TRBJ1-2	TRBV29-1	TGCAGCGACAAAACCGGGACAGGGGGTGGCTACACCTTC	CSDKTGTGGGYTF
NA	NA	TRBJ2-3	TRBV11-3	TGTGCCAGCAGCTTACCCCACATCGGGTTGATTGATACGCAGTATTTT	CASSLPHIGLIDTQYF
once	TRBD1	TRBJ2-7	TRBV10-1	TGCGCCAGCTCTAAGGGCAGGGGGCCCCGGGAGCAGTACTTC	CASSKGRGPREQYF
NA	NA	TRBJ2-7	TRBV10-3	TGTGCCATCAGTGAGTCCGGTTTTTTCTACGAGCAGTACTTC	CAISESGFFYEQYF
once	NA	TRBJ2-1	TRBV28	TGTGCCAGCAGTGGCGGGGACAATGAGCAGTTCTTC	CASSGGDNEQFF
NA	NA	TRBJ2-7	TRBV11-3	TGTGCCAGCAGCTTAGCTCAGGGGTTCTACGAGCAGTACTTC	CASSLAQGFYEQYF
NA	TRBD2	TRBJ2-6	TRBV7-8	TGTGCCAGCAGCTCGAAACTAGCGGGAGGGTTTAAGATTGGGGCCAACGTCCTGACTTTC	CASSSKLAGGFKIGANVLTF
NA	NA	TRBJ2-5	TRBV5-5	TGTGCCAGCAGCGCCCGAACAGGTTGGGAGACCCAGTACTTC	CASSARTGWETQYF
NA	NA	TRBJ1-3	TRBV9	TGTGCCAGCAGCGTAGCAGCTAACCAGGTAGACTCTGGAAACACCATATATTTT	CASSVAANQVDSGNTIYF
NA	TRBD2	TRBJ2-1	TRBV7-2	TGTGCCAGCAGCGCCGGCGGACTAGCGGGAGGGAAGGGTGAGCAGTTCTTC	CASSAGGLAGGKGEQFF
once	TRBD2	TRBJ2-7	TRBV4-1	TGCGCCAGCAGCCAAGGGTGGCTAGCGGGTTCCTACGAGCAGTACTTC	CASSQGWLAGSYEQYF
once	TRBD2	TRBJ2-2	TRBV19	TGTGCCAGTAGTATCTTGAGGGCGGGGGGCACCGGGGAGCTGTTTTTT	CASSILRAGGTGELFF
NA	TRBD2	TRBJ2-7	TRBV9	TGTGCCAGCAGCGTAGGCGGTAGCGGGAGCTCCGAGCAGTACTTC	CASSVGGSGSSEQYF
few	TRBD2	TRBJ2-5	TRBV6-5	TGTGCCAGCAGTTACGGCGGACTAGCGGTCCCAACCCAGTACTTC	CASSYGGLAVPTQYF
NA	NA	TRBJ2-2	TRBV7-9	TGTGCCAGCAGCTTAGGAGTGGCTAGCGTAAACACCGGGGAGCTGTTTTTT	CASSLGVASVNTGELFF
few	NA	TRBJ2-1	TRBV7-6	TGTGCCAGCAGCCCCGGTAGCGGCTCCTACAATGAGCAGTTCTTC	CASSPGSGSYNEQFF
NA	TRBD2	TRBJ2-1	TRBV18	TGTGCCAGCTCACCTCTTCCGGGACTAGCGTCCGATGAGCAGTTCTTC	CASSPLPGLASDEQFF
few	TRBD2	TRBJ2-5	TRBV20-1	TGCAGTGCTAGTGCTGGGACTAGCGGACAAGAGACCCAGTACTTC	CSASAGTSGQETQYF
once	NA	TRBJ2-2	TRBV11-3	TGTGCCAGCAGCTTAGACGCCAAGCGACCCGGGGAGCTGTTTTTT	CASSLDAKRPGELFF
NA	TRBD1	TRBJ2-7	TRBV30	TGTGCCTGGAGTGTCCTAAAGGGGACAGGGTACGAGCAGTACTTC	CAWSVLKGTGYEQYF
NA	NA	TRBJ2-3	TRBV3-1/TRBV3-2	TGTGCCAGCAGCCAAGAGCGAGGGAGTCGCGGAGATACGCAGTATTTT	CASSQERGSRGDTQYF
few	TRBD1	TRBJ2-1	TRBV6-5	TGTGCCAGCAGTTACTCGAGGGGGACAGGGGTTGATGAGCAGTTCTTC	CASSYSRGTGVDEQFF
NA	NA	TRBJ1-6	TRBV6-1	TGTGCCAGCAGTGCCTCAGGGGACCCAATTAATTCACCCCTCCACTTT	CASSASGDPINSPLHF
NA	NA	TRBJ1-5	TRBV5-1	TGCGCCAGCAGCTTAACCCTAAGCTCGGGCAATCAGCCCCAGCATTTT	CASSLTLSSGNQPQHF
once	NA	TRBJ1-1	TRBV11-2	TGTGCCAGCAGCTTAGGTGCCGGGACTGAAGCTTTCTTT	CASSLGAGTEAFF
NA	TRBD1	TRBJ2-1	TRBV6-5	TGTGCCAGCAGCCAACAGGGGTCCCAGTTCTTC	CASSQQGSQFF
NA	NA	TRBJ2-6	TRBV6-5	TGTGCCAGCAGTTTCCAACAGGGTACTGGGGCCAACGTCCTGACTTTC	CASSFQQGTGANVLTF
few	TRBD2	TRBJ2-1	TRBV6-5	TGTGCCAGCAGAACTAGCGGGAGCTCCTACAATGAGCAGTTCTTC	CASRTSGSSYNEQFF
NA	NA	TRBJ2-6	TRBV2	TGTGCCAGCAATCGGGGGTCGGTCCCCTCTGGGGCCAACGTCCTGACTTTC	CASNRGSVPSGANVLTF
NA	NA	TRBJ2-3	TRBV19	TGTGCCAGTAGAGGTCGGGAGTATGAAGATACGCAGTATTTT	CASRGREYEDTQYF
NA	TRBD2	TRBJ2-2	TRBV5-1	TGCGCCAGCAGCTTCATAGCGGGAGGGATCGGGGAGCTGTTTTTT	CASSFIAGGIGELFF
NA	NA	TRBJ1-6	TRBV25-1	TGTGCCAGCAACCTCGGGACATCGCGCTCACCCCTCCACTTT	CASNLGTSRSPLHF
NA	NA	TRBJ1-5	TRBV28	TGTGCCAGTCGTGAGGGCGGGTTAGACAATCAGCCCCAGCATTTT	CASREGGLDNQPQHF
many	TRBD1	TRBJ2-2	TRBV11-3	TGTGCCAGCAGCCCCGGACAGGGGAACACCGGGGAGCTGTTTTTT	CASSPGQGNTGELFF
NA	TRBD2	TRBJ2-1	TRBV29-1	TGCAGCGTTGAGGTACTAGCGGGAGAGGAGCAGTTCTTC	CSVEVLAGEEQFF
NA	NA	TRBJ1-6	TRBV28	TGTGCCAGCAGTTTTAAGCGACAGTATAATTCACCCCTCCACTTT	CASSFKRQYNSPLHF
few	NA	TRBJ1-2	TRBV14	TGTGCCAGCAGCCAAGAAATTGAGGAGGACTATGGCTACACCTTC	CASSQEIEEDYGYTF
NA	NA	TRBJ2-1	TRBV6-6	TGTGCCAGCACGGCCGGCGGCTCCTACAATGAGCAGTTCTTC	CASTAGGSYNEQFF
NA	TRBD2	TRBJ2-1	TRBV11-3	TGTGCCAGCAGCTTAGATAATCGCGCTAGCGGGTACAATGAGCAGTTCTTC	CASSLDNRASGYNEQFF
NA	NA	TRBJ1-4	TRBV7-2	TGTGCCAGCAGCTTAGGAGGGAGCGGAAAACTGTTTTTT	CASSLGGSGKLFF
NA	NA	TRBJ2-5	TRBV5-4	TGTGCCAGCAGCTTGGCGCGTCTGGGGGCGGAGACCCAGTACTTC	CASSLARLGAETQYF